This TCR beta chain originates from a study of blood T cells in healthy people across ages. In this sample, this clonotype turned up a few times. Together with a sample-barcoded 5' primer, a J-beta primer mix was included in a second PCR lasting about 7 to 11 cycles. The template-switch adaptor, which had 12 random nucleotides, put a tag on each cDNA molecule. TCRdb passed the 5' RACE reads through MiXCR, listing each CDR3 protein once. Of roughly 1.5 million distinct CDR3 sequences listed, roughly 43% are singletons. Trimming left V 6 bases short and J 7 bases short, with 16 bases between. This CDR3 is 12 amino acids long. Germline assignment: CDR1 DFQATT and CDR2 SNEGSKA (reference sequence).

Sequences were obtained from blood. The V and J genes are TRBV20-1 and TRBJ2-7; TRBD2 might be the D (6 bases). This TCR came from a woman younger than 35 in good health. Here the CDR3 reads CSAWDSPGEQYF. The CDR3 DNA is TGCAGTGCCTGGGACTCTCCGGGAGAGCAGTACTTC.